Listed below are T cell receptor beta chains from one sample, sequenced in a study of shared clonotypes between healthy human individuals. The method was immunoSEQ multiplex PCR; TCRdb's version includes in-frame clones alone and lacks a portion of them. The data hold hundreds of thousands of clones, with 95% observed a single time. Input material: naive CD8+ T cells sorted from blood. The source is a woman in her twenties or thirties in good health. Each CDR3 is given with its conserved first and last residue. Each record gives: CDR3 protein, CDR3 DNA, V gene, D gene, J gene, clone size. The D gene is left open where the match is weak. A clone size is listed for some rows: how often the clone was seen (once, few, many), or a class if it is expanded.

CDR3: CASSPVVWDRGQSRVFGYTF; DNA: TGTGCCAGCAGCCCCGTGGTGTGGGACAGGGGGCAATCTAGGGTCTTCGGCTACACCTTC; V: TRBV5-4; D: TRBD1; J: TRBJ1-2; size: NA
CDR3: CASSLGTGHYEQYF; DNA: TGTGCCAGCAGCTTAGGGACGGGACACTACGAGCAGTACTTC; V: TRBV7-6; D: NA; J: TRBJ2-7; size: NA
CDR3: CASSTSDREGEQYF; DNA: TGTGCCAGCAGCACAAGCGACCGGGAAGGGGAGCAGTACTTC; V: TRBV7-8; D: NA; J: TRBJ2-7; size: NA
CDR3: CASSWGTGYEQYF; DNA: TGTGCCAGCAGTTGGGGGACAGGCTACGAGCAGTACTTC; V: TRBV27; D: TRBD1; J: TRBJ2-7; size: NA
CDR3: CATSLTGSYEQYF; DNA: TGTGCCACCAGCCTGACAGGGTCCTACGAGCAGTACTTC; V: TRBV15; D: TRBD1; J: TRBJ2-7; size: NA
CDR3: CASSFRSSYEQYF; DNA: TGTGCCAGCAGTTTTAGGAGCTCCTACGAGCAGTACTTC; V: TRBV27; D: NA; J: TRBJ2-7; size: NA
CDR3: CASRAPWAGGYEQYF; DNA: TGTGCCAGCAGGGCCCCCTGGGCGGGGGGCTACGAGCAGTACTTC; V: TRBV6-5; D: TRBD2; J: TRBJ2-7; size: once
CDR3: CASSQAPDTQYF; DNA: TGTGCCAGCAGCCAAGCCCCAGATACGCAGTATTTT; V: TRBV7-8; D: NA; J: TRBJ2-3; size: NA
CDR3: CASSPDSLTSGNTIYF; DNA: TGCGCCAGCAGCCCGGACAGTTTGACCTCTGGAAACACCATATATTTT; V: TRBV5-1; D: NA; J: TRBJ1-3; size: NA
CDR3: CASSQDSRRNNYNEQFF; DNA: TGTGCCAGCAGCCAGGACAGCCGCCGCAACAACTACAATGAGCAGTTCTTC; V: TRBV6-4; D: NA; J: TRBJ2-1; size: NA
CDR3: CASSVEGGWGTNTEAFF; DNA: TGTGCCAGCAGCGTAGAAGGGGGCTGGGGGACGAACACTGAAGCTTTCTTT; V: TRBV9; D: TRBD1; J: TRBJ1-1; size: NA
CDR3: CASSVNEQYF; DNA: TGTGCCAGCAGTGTAAACGAGCAGTACTTC; V: TRBV2; D: NA; J: TRBJ2-7; size: NA
CDR3: CASSDGTSGSNEQYF; DNA: TGTGCCAGCAGTGACGGGACTAGCGGGAGCAACGAGCAGTACTTC; V: TRBV2; D: TRBD2; J: TRBJ2-7; size: NA
CDR3: CASSLEGYSGANVLTF; DNA: TGTGCCAGCAGCTTGGAGGGGTACTCTGGGGCCAACGTCCTGACTTTC; V: TRBV5-6; D: NA; J: TRBJ2-6; size: once
CDR3: CASSAPRSAGNYGYTF; DNA: TGTGCCAGCAGTGCCCCTCGGTCTGCGGGGAACTATGGCTACACCTTC; V: TRBV6-1; D: NA; J: TRBJ1-2; size: NA
CDR3: CASSPGTSTDTQYF; DNA: TGTGCCAGCAGCCCGGGGACTAGCACAGATACGCAGTATTTT; V: TRBV11-3; D: NA; J: TRBJ2-3; size: NA
CDR3: CASSLGLPSGANEQFF; DNA: TGTGCCAGCAGCTTAGGGCTGCCTAGCGGGGCCAATGAGCAGTTCTTC; V: TRBV7-9; D: TRBD2; J: TRBJ2-1; size: NA
CDR3: CSVEPQGGRPYEQYF; DNA: TGCAGCGTTGAACCCCAGGGGGGCAGGCCCTACGAGCAGTACTTC; V: TRBV29-1; D: NA; J: TRBJ2-7; size: NA
CDR3: CATRPGGLDTEAFF; DNA: TGTGCCACCCGCCCTGGGGGTTTAGACACTGAAGCTTTCTTT; V: TRBV10-3; D: NA; J: TRBJ1-1; size: once
CDR3: CASGQTGPFPNYYNEQFF; DNA: TGTGCCAGCGGACAGACAGGCCCTTTTCCCAACTACTACAATGAGCAGTTCTTC; V: TRBV27; D: NA; J: TRBJ2-1; size: NA
CDR3: CSARDSHEQYF; DNA: TGCAGTGCTAGAGATAGCCACGAGCAGTACTTC; V: TRBV20-1; D: NA; J: TRBJ2-7; size: NA
CDR3: CSVEGTGANVLTF; DNA: TGCAGCGTTGAGGGAACTGGGGCCAACGTCCTGACTTTC; V: TRBV29-1; D: NA; J: TRBJ2-6; size: NA
CDR3: CSVRGPPLNIQYF; DNA: TGCAGCGTGCGGGGGCCTCCGTTAAACATTCAGTACTTC; V: TRBV29-1; D: NA; J: TRBJ2-4; size: NA
CDR3: CASSPGGAGELFF; DNA: TGTGCCAGCAGCCCCGGGGGCGCCGGGGAGCTGTTTTTT; V: TRBV9; D: NA; J: TRBJ2-2; size: NA
CDR3: CSVDSYEERGYTF; DNA: TGCAGCGTGGACAGTTACGAGGAACGGGGCTACACCTTC; V: TRBV29-1; D: NA; J: TRBJ1-2; size: NA
CDR3: CASSFLDTNYGYTF; DNA: TGTGCCAGCAGTTTTTTGGATACTAACTATGGCTACACCTTC; V: TRBV28; D: NA; J: TRBJ1-2; size: NA